One sample yielded the 5 T cell receptor beta chains listed below, sequenced in a study of CD8 T cells in Susac syndrome. Random hexamers served to reverse transcribe roughly 0.5 to 1 ug RNA. Via MiXCR, TCRdb re-called the immunoSEQ multiplex PCR reads, giving one row per CDR3 protein. The sample consists of fewer than 200,000 distinct CDR3 sequences, roughly 95% of them appearing once. Specimen: CD8+ T cells from PBMCs. All receptors derive from a human donor with multiple sclerosis.

This clonotype turned up a few times. This chain uses TRBV5-4 with TRBJ2-7; 7 bases agree with TRBD1. Germline CDR1 and CDR2: SGHNT and YYREEE (reference sequence). CDR3 length: 14 amino acids. V shed 0 bases, J shed 3 bases, and the junction held 3 bases outside the gene matches. The CDR3 here is CASSLAGQNYEQYF. As DNA, the CDR3 is TGTGCCAGCAGCTTGGCGGGACAGAACTACGAGCAGTACTTC.

This chain joins TRBV3-1 and TRBJ2-5; 11 positions match TRBD2. The V segment lost 4 bases and the J segment 1 base; nucleotides outside the gene matches: 2. There are 15 residues in the CDR3. Germline values: CDR1 LGHDT, CDR2 YNNKEL (reference sequence). CDR3 residues: CASSPGLAGQETQYF. In nucleotides, the CDR3 is TGTGCCAGCAGCCCCGGACTAGCGGGCCAAGAGACCCAGTACTTC.

This clonotype was found once. The chain joins TRBV18 to TRBJ2-1, with D maybe TRBD2 (6 bases). There are 17 residues in the CDR3. Germline V CDR1 and CDR2: KGHSH, LQKENI. V lost 1 base and J lost 3, with 16 bases in between. In DNA, the CDR3 is TGTGCCAGCTCACCACGAGACCCGGACTACTTCTACAATGAGCAGTTCTTC. Translation: CASSPRDPDYFYNEQFF.

The genes are TRBV4-1 and TRBJ2-1; D remains ambiguous. V shed 0 bases and J shed 6 bases, with 9 bases lying between them. Germline CDR1 and CDR2: MGHRA and YSYEKL. The CDR3 is 14 amino acids. The CDR3 DNA sequence: TGCGCCAGCAGCCAAGATCGGTCTCCCAATGAGCAGTTCTTC. It encodes CASSQDRSPNEQFF.

Written as DNA, the CDR3 is TGCGCCAGCAGGGGTCCAGGGGTGCGGGATACGCAGTATTTT. Its translation is CASRGPGVRDTQYF. The V gene is TRBV5-1, the J gene TRBJ2-3, with D possibly matching TRBD1 (6 bases). The germline V and J ends were trimmed by 5 bases and 6 bases, with 16 bases remaining between them. The length of the CDR3 is 14 residues. From germline, CDR1 is SGHRS and CDR2 YFSETQ.